The clone carrying this T cell receptor (beta chain) was picked up a small number of times. The data derive from a study of T-cell reconstitution after alpha-beta-depleted transplantation in children. A TCRbeta library incorporating unique molecular identifiers was prepared. TCRdb processed the PCR reads anew with MiXCR; each CDR3 protein has one entry. The table records 200,000 to 250,000 distinct CDR3 sequences, 8% to 9.5% of them present only once. Germline CDR1 reads LNHDA; CDR2 reads SQIVND (reference sequence). V lost 3 bases, J lost 3 bases, and 9 bases lay in between. This CDR3 has 14 residues.

Sequencing used PBMCs from the stem cell graft donor, obtained from the stem cell graft. The source is a human donor who donated a stem cell graft to a child with acute lymphoblastic leukemia. The V call is TRBV19, the J call TRBJ1-5; tentatively, D is TRBD1 (5 bases). The CDR3 DNA reads as TGTGCCAGTAGTATGTCGGACAACAATCAGCCCCAGCATTTT. Protein: CASSMSDNNQPQHF. The complete variable domain, with remaining parts taken from reference TRBV19 and TRBJ1-5, reads DGGITQSPKYLFRKEGQNVTLSCEQNLNHDAMYWYRQDPGQGLRLIYYSQIVNDFQKGDIAEGYSVSREKKESFPLTVTSAQKNPTAFYLCASSMSDNNQPQHFGDGTRLSIL.